This TCR beta chain was profiled in a study of fetal regulatory T cell absence and autoimmunity. About the study: IPEX patients had exocrine pancreas autoimmunity without clinical diabetes.

Losses at the gene ends were 2 bases for V and 6 bases for J; bases not matched to a gene: 7. This CDR3 is built from 15 residues. Per germline, CDR1 MNHEY and CDR2 SMNVEV (reference sequence). TCRdb's copy holds only in-frame clones and misses some; the assay was immunoSEQ multiplex PCR. Of more than 85,000 clones listed, 72% are singletons. Whole-study findings and limits: Compared with cord blood, pancreas showed oligoclonal TCR enrichment, some clones over 95-fold. Broadly similar TRB gene family usage was seen in pancreas and cord blood. Antigen-driven pancreatic autoimmunity before birth in IPEX was inferred from oligoclonal enrichment.

With regard to this clone: The antigen is undetermined.

The V call is TRBV27, the J call TRBJ2-3; the match to TRBD2 covers 8 bases. The clonotype comes from a male donor with IPEX syndrome. The sequenced sample was pancreas tissue. The CDR3 DNA follows: TGTGCCAGCAGTTTAACCGGGGGGGGGCGGGATACGCAGTATTTT. It is translated as CASSLTGGGRDTQYF.